Listed below are T cell receptor beta chains from one sample, sequenced in a study of regulatory T cells in long-lasting Graves disease. TCRdb redid the calling of the multiplex PCR reads with MiXCR, one entry per CDR3 protein. The sample has approximately 500,000 distinct CDR3 sequences, 20% to 25% seen once; the top ten hold around 7%. Sample: peripheral blood mononuclear cells (PBMCs), taken when the disease was refractory, from a patient treated with antithyroid drugs. These receptors all stem from a female donor with Graves disease. Both conserved end residues are part of each CDR3. For some rows the clone size is stated as once, few or many, or as a class when expanded; others skip it.

v_call clone_size cdr3_aa
TRBV20-1 many CSASGTGSEKLFF
TRBV20-1 few CSARLGGNRNEQFF
TRBV20-1 few CSAGRFTSGTSGELFF
TRBV29-1 many CSVDLGYTF
TRBV29-1 - CSVELASREQYF
TRBV4-3 few CASSQVGVYNSPLHF
TRBV28 few CASSPRRPAWEETQYF
TRBV14 - CASSQSVPGQGNYGYTF
TRBV20-1 many CSAGDPRGTSEGTQYF
TRBV2 many CASSEGLSGEKLFF
TRBV2 many CASGLFAANIQYF
TRBV10-3 many CAISERLAAPNEQYF
TRBV28 few CASGRGGDYNEQFF
TRBV6-2/TRBV6-3 many CASSEWIGTGNSPLHF
TRBV3-1 few CASSQASPGTGDGYTF
TRBV2 - CASSTSGNTGELFF
TRBV30 - CACSPTGDSGNTIYF
TRBV5-1 - CASSPRTGGSETQYF
TRBV3-1 - CASSQWDWINSPLHF
TRBV5-4 few CASSLLRRGEETQYF
TRBV6-9 - CASSYVQATVHEQFF
TRBV27 many CASSLWTDDETQYF
TRBV11-2 many CASSLVVVPTYEQYF
TRBV14 - CASRNRSQPQHF
TRBV19 - CASRAQHLLYGYTF
TRBV4-3 few CASSQDSVQNTEAFF
TRBV30 many CAWSVQLKAEKLFF
TRBV7-9 few CASSPYGGMNTEAFF
TRBV5-5 - CASSWGKRDLDTGELFF
TRBV4-1 - CASSQGDRGGDEQYF
TRBV16 - CASSRGQGARNTEAFF
TRBV20-1 few CSARDSSGYGYTF